The present T cell receptor beta chain was sequenced within a study of blood T cell repertoires in COVID-19. Study summary: There were acute and convalescent COVID-19 samples, and they came from the United States, Italy and Spain.

Original handling: Reference gene primer amplification yielded estimated nucleated cell counts. Some clones are missing from TCRdb's copy, which holds only in-frame ones; the method was immunoSEQ multiplex PCR. V and J calls and clone size are those listed in that table; D and trimming were worked out from the DNA. The table lists approximately 56,000 clones, roughly four fifths of them singletons. Trimming at V came to 3 bases and at J to 5 bases, leaving 2 bases not matched to a gene. The CDR3 length is 13 residues. While infection was still active, Seattle patients were enrolled and then followed longitudinally. This clone was detected only once.

V and J are TRBV23-1 and TRBJ2-7, with TRBD2 identical over 9 bases. TRBV23-1 is recorded as an ORF, its role being uncertain. The specimen was peripheral blood. The source of this sequence is a woman aged 80 or over with COVID-19, enrolled during active disease. The DNA for the CDR3 is TGCGCCAGCAGTCACTTAGCGGGGGACGAGCAGTACTTC. Its protein is CASSHLAGDEQYF.